Below, 20 T cell receptor beta chains from the same sample are listed, as sequenced in a study of cytomegalovirus exposure and HLA in healthy donors. PCR involved 60 Vbeta and 13 Jbeta primers. Data came from immunoSEQ multiplex PCR; TCRdb stores just in-frame clones and leaves some out. The table has around 150,000 clones, 55% to 75% seen once. Sample: PBMCs. The receptors here all came from a woman in her sixties or seventies in good health and CMV-seropositive.

This chain joins TRBV9 and TRBJ2-2; 7 bases are a match to TRBD2. Germline V lookup: CDR1 SGDLS, CDR2 YYNGEE. CDR3 length: 14 amino acids. Trimming at V came to 2 bases and at J to 7 bases, leaving 5 bases not matched to a gene. DNA for the CDR3: TGTGCCAGCAGCGTGCAGTCGGGGGGCGGGGAGCTGTTTTTT. This encodes CASSVQSGGGELFF.

The chain links TRBV29-1 to TRBJ2-7; weak D call: TRBD1 (6 bases). Looked up from germline, CDR1 is SQVTM and CDR2 is ANQGSEA. Trimming stripped 4 bases from V and 2 bases from J, with 18 bases between. This CDR3 spans 15 amino acids. CDR3 residues: CSVASPQGYTYEQYF. CDR3 bases: TGCAGCGTTGCATCCCCACAGGGCTACACCTACGAGCAGTACTTC.

The gene calls are TRBV7-2 and TRBJ2-2; possibly TRBD1 for D (6 bases). Germline CDR1 reads SGHTA; CDR2 reads FQGNSA. V lost 3 bases and J lost 0, with 11 bases in between. There are 16 residues in the CDR3. In DNA form, the CDR3 reads TGTGCCAGCAGCTTCTGGGGGACAACGAACACCGGGGAGCTGTTTTTT. Translation: CASSFWGTTNTGELFF.

The CDR3 region is CAWEGQGNQPQHF. The CDR3 DNA is TGTGCCTGGGAAGGACAGGGGAATCAGCCCCAGCATTTT. The chain employs TRBV30 and TRBJ1-5; 9 positions match TRBD1. V lost 5 bases and J lost 4; bases outside the gene matches: 3. The CDR3 has 13 residues. The germline V gene encodes CDR1 GTSNPN and CDR2 SVGIG (reference sequence).

This clone has a handful of counts. The rearrangement uses TRBV21-1 and TRBJ2-7; TRBD2 is the table's D call and was not checked against the DNA. TRBV21-1 corresponds to a pseudogene. The CDR3 is 21 amino acids. The CDR3 coding sequence is TGTGCCAGCAACCTACGGAGCCCCGGGACGGGACTAGCGGGAGTCGTGTACGAGCAGTACTTC. It codes for CASNLRSPGTGLAGVVYEQYF.

This sequence joins TRBV15 and TRBJ2-7; D is possibly TRBD2 (5 bases). The V end lost 9 bases, the J end lost 4 bases, and 13 bases lay between the germline ends. CDR3 size: 12 residues. Germline assignment: CDR1 LNHNV and CDR2 YYDKDF (reference sequence). CDR3: CATTPGVYEQYF. The CDR3 DNA follows: TGTGCCACGACCCCCGGGGTGTACGAGCAGTACTTC.

The genes are TRBV7-9 and TRBJ2-2; 9 bases align to TRBD2. V dropped 5 bases and J dropped 1; count of bases not matched to a gene: 8. Germline values: CDR1 SEHNR, CDR2 FQNEAQ (reference sequence). This CDR3 has 17 residues. CDR3 sequence: CASSRSVLAGNTGELFF. In nucleotides, the CDR3 is TGTGCCAGCAGCCGCTCCGTACTAGCGGGGAACACCGGGGAGCTGTTTTTT.

A few counts support this clone. V gene TRBV6-1 combines with J gene TRBJ1-2; D unresolved. The CDR3 runs 12 residues. Germline CDR1 is MNHNS and CDR2 is SASEGT. Between the trimmed V and J ends, which lost 7 bases and 8 bases, there was a span of 14 bases. This CDR3 reads CASIELPEGYTF. Here the CDR3 DNA reads TGTGCCAGCATCGAACTCCCCGAGGGCTACACCTTC.

CDR3 sequence reads: CASSASVRGKAGANVLTF. CDR3 DNA sequence: TGTGCCAGCAGCGCCTCCGTGCGCGGAAAGGCTGGGGCCAACGTCCTGACTTTC. The chain links TRBV4-2 to TRBJ2-6; D unresolved. The V and J ends lost 5 bases and 2 bases respectively, with 19 bases between them. The germline CDR1 and CDR2 sequences are LGHNA and YNFKEQ. This CDR3 is 18 amino acids long.

In the case of this clone: An end of the junction does not agree with germline; a read error may underlie this. The genes are TRBV18 and TRBJ2-1, with a tentative D call TRBD1 (5 bases). The CDR3 sequence is 13 residues long. CDR1 is KGHSH, CDR2 LQKENI, per germline. The CDR3 DNA reads TGTGCCAGCTCACCCTCGGGCCGTGACAGCGAGGTCTTC. Protein sequence: CASSPSGRDSEVF.

CDR3 nucleotide sequence: TGTGCCAGCTCACCGGGGGACAATCTAAAGGGAAACACCATATATTTT. Translated, it gives CASSPGDNLKGNTIYF. The chain is built from TRBV18 and TRBJ1-3; weak D call: TRBD1 (6 bases). The V gene's germline CDR1 is KGHSH and CDR2 LQKENI. The V and J ends lost 3 bases and 4 bases respectively, with 16 bases between them. The CDR3 contains 16 residues. Full variable domain (remainder filled in from reference TRBV18 and TRBJ1-3): NAGVMQNPRHLVRRRGQEARLRCSPMKGHSHVYWYRQLPEEGLKFMVYLQKENIIDESGMPKERFSAEFPKEGPSILRIQQVVRGDSAAYFCASSPGDNLKGNTIYFGEGSWLTVV.

V usage is TRBV19 and J usage is TRBJ1-1; 12 nucleotides agree with TRBD1. The germline V gene encodes CDR1 LNHDA and CDR2 SQIVND (reference sequence). CDR3 length: 14 residues. J was trimmed by 2 bases and V by 6 bases; bases with no gene match: 1. CDR3 nucleotides: TGTGCCAGTAGCGGGACAGGGGGCAACACTGAAGCTTTCTTT. It translates to CASSGTGGNTEAFF.

The CDR3 loop reads CASSPRDSTDTQYF. The CDR3 DNA is TGTGCCAGCAGCCCCCGGGACTCTACAGATACGCAGTATTTT. The V gene is TRBV7-3, the J gene TRBJ2-3; D perhaps matches TRBD2 (6 bases). Trimming shortened V by 5 bases and J by 3 bases, and 12 bases separated the two germline ends. Germline V lookup: CDR1 SGHTA, CDR2 FQGTGA. The CDR3 contains 14 residues.

This rearrangement joins TRBV30 to TRBJ2-5, with 11 bases lining up with TRBD1. The CDR3 contains 15 residues. Germline lookup yields CDR1 GTSNPN and CDR2 SVGIG (reference sequence). J was trimmed by 11 bases and V by 0 bases; bases with no gene match: 11. The CDR3 sequence: CAWSVPDRGQREQYF. Written as DNA, the CDR3 is TGTGCCTGGAGTGTACCGGACAGGGGGCAGAGGGAGCAGTACTTC.

The chain employs TRBV27 and TRBJ2-2; no reliable D call. This CDR3 has 15 residues. Trimming pared 3 bases from V and 0 bases from J, leaving 8 bases between. Germline CDR1 MNHEY, CDR2 SMNVEV (reference sequence). CDR3 coding DNA: TGTGCCAGCAGTTTTTCCGGGTCGAACACCGGGGAGCTGTTTTTT. This gives the protein CASSFSGSNTGELFF.

J is TRBJ2-1 and V is TRBV5-4, with 8 bases that match TRBD2. This CDR3 has 16 amino acids. Looked up from germline, CDR1 is SGHNT and CDR2 is YYREEE (reference sequence). After removal of 7 bases from V and 0 bases from J, the junction contained 9 bases not matched to a gene. The CDR3: CASGLAGQSSYNEQFF. For the CDR3, the DNA is TGTGCCAGCGGGCTAGCGGGCCAGAGCTCCTACAATGAGCAGTTCTTC.

This clone was detected a few times. The sample carries other DNA sequences with the same CDR3. The rearrangement links TRBV28 to TRBJ2-7; TRBD2 agrees at 14 bases. CDR3 length: 16 residues. Per the germline V gene, CDR1 is MDHEN and CDR2 is SYDVKM. J was trimmed by 0 bases and V by 3 bases; bases with no gene match: 1. CDR3 in amino acids: CASSLGTSGSSYEQYF. For the CDR3, the DNA is TGTGCCAGCAGTTTGGGGACTAGCGGGAGCTCCTACGAGCAGTACTTC. The full variable domain, rest sourced from reference TRBV28 and TRBJ2-7, is DVKVTQSSRYLVKRTGEKVFLECVQDMDHENMFWYRQDPGLGLRLIYFSYDVKMKEKGDIPEGYSVSREKKERFSLILESASTNQTSMYLCASSLGTSGSSYEQYFGPGTRLTVT.

The rearrangement links TRBV30 to TRBJ1-6; TRBD1 aligns across 8 bases. Germline values: CDR1 GTSNPN, CDR2 SVGIG (reference sequence). J lost 9 bases, V lost 3 bases, and 7 bases had no gene match. There are 14 residues in the CDR3. The CDR3 coding sequence is TGTGCCTGGAGGGGGGGGACAGGAGGTTCACCCCTCCACTTT. As protein: CAWRGGTGGSPLHF.

This sequence joins TRBV11-1 and TRBJ2-1; a weak D match, TRBD2 (5 bases). This CDR3 comprises 14 residues. In germline, CDR1 is SGHAT, CDR2 FQDESV (reference sequence). V lost 2 bases and J 6 bases, leaving 11 bases between the germline ends. CDR3 residues: CASSLIGSANEQFF. The CDR3 DNA reads as TGTGCCAGCAGCTTAATAGGGAGCGCCAATGAGCAGTTCTTC.

The chain employs TRBV15 and TRBJ2-1; 13 bases agree with TRBD2. Germline V gene data show CDR1 as LNHNV and CDR2 as YYDKDF (reference sequence). This CDR3 has 18 amino acids. V dropped 5 bases and J dropped 5; count of bases not matched to a gene: 12. CDR3 amino acids: CATSRKWRTSGSHNEQFF. CDR3 nucleotide sequence: TGTGCCACCAGCCGCAAATGGAGGACTAGCGGGAGTCACAATGAGCAGTTCTTC.